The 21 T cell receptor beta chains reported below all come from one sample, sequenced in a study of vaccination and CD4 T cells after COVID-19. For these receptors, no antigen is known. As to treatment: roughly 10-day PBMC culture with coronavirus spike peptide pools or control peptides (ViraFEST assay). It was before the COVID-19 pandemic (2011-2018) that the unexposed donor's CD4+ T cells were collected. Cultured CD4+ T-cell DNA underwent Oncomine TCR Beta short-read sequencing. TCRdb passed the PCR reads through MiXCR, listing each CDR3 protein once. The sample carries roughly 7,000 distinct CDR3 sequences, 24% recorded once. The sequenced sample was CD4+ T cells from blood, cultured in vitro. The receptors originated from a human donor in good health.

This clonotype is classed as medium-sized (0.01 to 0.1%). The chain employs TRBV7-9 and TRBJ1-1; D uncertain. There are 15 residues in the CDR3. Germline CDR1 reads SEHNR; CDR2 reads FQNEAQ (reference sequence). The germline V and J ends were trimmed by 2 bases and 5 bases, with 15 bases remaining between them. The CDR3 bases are TGTGCCAGCAGCTTAATAGATCGTAGGAGGACTGAAGCTTTCTTT. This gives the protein CASSLIDRRRTEAFF. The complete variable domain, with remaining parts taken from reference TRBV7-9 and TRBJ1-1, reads DTGVSQNPRHKITKRGQNVTFRCDPISEHNRLYWYRQTLGQGPEFLTYFQNEAQLEKSRLLSDRFSAERPKGSFSTLEIQRTEQGDSAMYLCASSLIDRRRTEAFFGQGTRLTVV.

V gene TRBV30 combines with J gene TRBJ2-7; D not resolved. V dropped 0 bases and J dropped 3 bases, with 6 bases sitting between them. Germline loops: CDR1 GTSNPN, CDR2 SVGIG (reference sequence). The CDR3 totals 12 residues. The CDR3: CAWSVIGYEQYF. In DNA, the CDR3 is TGTGCCTGGAGTGTAATCGGCTACGAGCAGTACTTC. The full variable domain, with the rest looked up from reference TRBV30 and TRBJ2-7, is SQTIHQWPATLVQPVGSPLSLECTVEGTSNPNLYWYRQAAGRGLQLLFYSVGIGQISSEVPQNLSASRPQDRQFILSSKKLLLSDSGFYLCAWSVIGYEQYFGPGTRLTVT.

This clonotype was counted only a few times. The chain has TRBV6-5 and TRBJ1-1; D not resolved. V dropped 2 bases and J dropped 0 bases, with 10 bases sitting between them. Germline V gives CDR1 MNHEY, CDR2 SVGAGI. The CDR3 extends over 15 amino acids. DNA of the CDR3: TGTGCCAGCAGTTACCCCGCACTCCTGAACACTGAAGCTTTCTTT. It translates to CASSYPALLNTEAFF.

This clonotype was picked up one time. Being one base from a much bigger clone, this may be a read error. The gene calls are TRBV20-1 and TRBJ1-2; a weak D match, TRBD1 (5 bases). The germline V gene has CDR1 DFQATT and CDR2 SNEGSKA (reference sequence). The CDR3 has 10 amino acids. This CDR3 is CSGARGGYTF. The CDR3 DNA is TGCAGCGGGGCCCGGGGGGGCTACACCTTC.

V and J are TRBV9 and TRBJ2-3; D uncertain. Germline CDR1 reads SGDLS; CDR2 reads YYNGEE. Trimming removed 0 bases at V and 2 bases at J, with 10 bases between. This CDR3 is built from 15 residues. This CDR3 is CASSVAGSVTDTQYF. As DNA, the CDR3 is TGTGCCAGCAGCGTAGCTGGGTCAGTCACAGATACGCAGTATTTT.

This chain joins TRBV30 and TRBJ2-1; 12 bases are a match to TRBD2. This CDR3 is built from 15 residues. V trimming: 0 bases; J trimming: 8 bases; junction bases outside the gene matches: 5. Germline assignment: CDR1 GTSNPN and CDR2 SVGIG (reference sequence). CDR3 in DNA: TGTGCCTGGAGTGTAGGACTAGCGGGGAAGGATGAGCAGTTCTTC. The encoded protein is CAWSVGLAGKDEQFF. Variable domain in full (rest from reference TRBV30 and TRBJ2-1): SQTIHQWPATLVQPVGSPLSLECTVEGTSNPNLYWYRQAAGRGLQLLFYSVGIGQISSEVPQNLSASRPQDRQFILSSKKLLLSDSGFYLCAWSVGLAGKDEQFFGPGTRLTVL.

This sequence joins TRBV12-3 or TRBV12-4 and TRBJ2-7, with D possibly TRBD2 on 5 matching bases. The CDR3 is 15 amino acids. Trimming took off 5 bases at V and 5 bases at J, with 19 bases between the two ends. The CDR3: CASSRYEPGSHEQYF. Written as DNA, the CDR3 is TGTGCCAGCAGTCGTTATGAACCGGGGTCCCACGAGCAGTACTTC.

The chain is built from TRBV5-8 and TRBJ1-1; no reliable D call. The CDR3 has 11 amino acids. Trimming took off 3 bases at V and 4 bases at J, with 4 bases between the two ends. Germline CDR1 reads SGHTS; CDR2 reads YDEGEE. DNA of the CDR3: TGTGCCAGCAGCTGGATCACTGAAGCTTTCTTT. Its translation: CASSWITEAFF.

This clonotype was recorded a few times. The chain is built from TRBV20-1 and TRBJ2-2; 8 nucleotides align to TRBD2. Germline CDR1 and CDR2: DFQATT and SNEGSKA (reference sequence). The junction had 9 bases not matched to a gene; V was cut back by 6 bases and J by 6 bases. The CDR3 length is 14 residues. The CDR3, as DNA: TGCAGTGCGGCACGGACTAGCTTATCCGGGGAGCTGTTTTTT. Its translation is CSAARTSLSGELFF.

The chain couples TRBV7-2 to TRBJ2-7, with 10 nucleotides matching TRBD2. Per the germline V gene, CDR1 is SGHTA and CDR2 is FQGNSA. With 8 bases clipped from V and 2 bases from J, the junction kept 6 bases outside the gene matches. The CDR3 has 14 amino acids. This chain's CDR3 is CASGSSGGPYEQYF. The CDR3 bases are TGTGCCAGCGGCTCTAGCGGGGGCCCCTACGAGCAGTACTTC.

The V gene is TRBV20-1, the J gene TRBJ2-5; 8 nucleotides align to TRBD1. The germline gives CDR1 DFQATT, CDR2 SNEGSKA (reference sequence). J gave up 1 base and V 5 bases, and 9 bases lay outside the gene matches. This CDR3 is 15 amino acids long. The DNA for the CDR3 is TGCAGTGCTCCAGGACAGGGAAGGGCCCAAGAGACCCAGTACTTC. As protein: CSAPGQGRAQETQYF.

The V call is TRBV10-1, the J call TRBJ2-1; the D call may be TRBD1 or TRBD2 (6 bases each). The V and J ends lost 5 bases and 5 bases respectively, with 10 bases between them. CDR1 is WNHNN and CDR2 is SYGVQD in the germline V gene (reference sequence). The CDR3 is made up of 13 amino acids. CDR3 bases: TGCGCCAGCAGTTGGGGGGCGAACAATGAGCAGTTCTTC. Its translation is CASSWGANNEQFF.

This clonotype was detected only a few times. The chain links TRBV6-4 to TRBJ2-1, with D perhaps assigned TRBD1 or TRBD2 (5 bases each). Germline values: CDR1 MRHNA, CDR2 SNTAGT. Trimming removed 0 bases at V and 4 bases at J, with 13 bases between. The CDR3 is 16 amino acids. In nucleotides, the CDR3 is TGTGCCAGCAGTGACTCGAGTGGGGGAGATTACAATGAGCAGTTCTTC. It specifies CASSDSSGGDYNEQFF.

CDR3 amino acids: CASSLRDYPPTDTQYF. The CDR3 coding sequence is TGTGCCAGCAGTTTACGGGACTACCCGCCCACAGATACGCAGTATTTT. The rearrangement joins TRBV12-3 or TRBV12-4 to TRBJ2-3; TRBD2 matches at 7 bases. The V and J ends lost 2 bases and 2 bases, in that order; junction bases with no gene match: 7. The CDR3 extends over 16 amino acids.

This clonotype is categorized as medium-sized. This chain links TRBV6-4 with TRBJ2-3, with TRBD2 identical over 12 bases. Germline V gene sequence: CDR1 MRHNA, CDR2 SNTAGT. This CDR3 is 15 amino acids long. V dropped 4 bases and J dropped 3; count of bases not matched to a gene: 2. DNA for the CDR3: TGTGCCAGCAGTGCTAGCGGGGGGGCTACAGATACGCAGTATTTT. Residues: CASSASGGATDTQYF.

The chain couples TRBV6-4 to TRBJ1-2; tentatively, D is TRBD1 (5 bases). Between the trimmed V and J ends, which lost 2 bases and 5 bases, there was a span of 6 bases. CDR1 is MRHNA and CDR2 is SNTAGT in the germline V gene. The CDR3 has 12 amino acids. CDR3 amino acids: CASSDGGYGYTF. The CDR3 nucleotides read TGTGCCAGCAGTGACGGGGGATATGGCTACACCTTC.

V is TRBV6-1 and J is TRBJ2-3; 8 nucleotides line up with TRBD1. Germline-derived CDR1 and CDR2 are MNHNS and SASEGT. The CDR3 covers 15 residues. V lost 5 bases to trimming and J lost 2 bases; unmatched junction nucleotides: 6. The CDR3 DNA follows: TGTGCCAGCAGTAGCACAGGGGGTCCCACAGATACGCAGTATTTT. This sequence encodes CASSSTGGPTDTQYF.

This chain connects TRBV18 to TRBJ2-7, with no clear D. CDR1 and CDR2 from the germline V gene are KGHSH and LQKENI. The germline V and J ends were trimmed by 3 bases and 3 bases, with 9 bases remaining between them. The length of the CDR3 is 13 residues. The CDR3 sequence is CASSPSQIYEQYF. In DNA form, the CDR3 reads TGTGCCAGCTCACCCTCACAGATCTACGAGCAGTACTTC.

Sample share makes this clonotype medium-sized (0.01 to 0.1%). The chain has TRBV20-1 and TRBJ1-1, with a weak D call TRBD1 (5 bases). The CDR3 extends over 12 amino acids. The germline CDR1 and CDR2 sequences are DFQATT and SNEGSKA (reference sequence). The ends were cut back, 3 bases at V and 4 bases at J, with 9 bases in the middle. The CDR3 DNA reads TGCAGTGCTAGGACCGGGACCACTGAAGCTTTCTTT. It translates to CSARTGTTEAFF.

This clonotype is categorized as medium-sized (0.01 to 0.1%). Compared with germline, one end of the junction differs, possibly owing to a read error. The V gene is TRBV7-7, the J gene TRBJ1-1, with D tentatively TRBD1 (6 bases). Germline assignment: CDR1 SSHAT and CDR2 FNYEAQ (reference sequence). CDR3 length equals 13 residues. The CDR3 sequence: CASSLDRNTEAFF. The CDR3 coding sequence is TGTGCTAGCAGCTTGGACAGGAACACTGAAGCTTTCTTT.

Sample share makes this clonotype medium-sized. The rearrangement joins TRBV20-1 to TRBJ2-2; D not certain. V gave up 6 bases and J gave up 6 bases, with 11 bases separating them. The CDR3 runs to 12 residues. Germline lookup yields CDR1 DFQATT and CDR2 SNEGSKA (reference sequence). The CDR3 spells CSALSPAGELFF. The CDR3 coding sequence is TGCAGTGCCCTCTCCCCGGCCGGGGAGCTGTTTTTT.